Presented here are 12 T cell receptor beta chains from one specimen sequenced in a study of T cells in Graves' hyperthyroidism and ophthalmopathy. RNA transcripts yielded amplified TCR beta CDR3 regions. Using the HTBI primer set, a first-round RT-PCR was run on the TCR CDR3. One entry per CDR3 protein, called by TCRdb with MiXCR from the multiplex PCR reads. The sample holds 300,000 to 450,000 distinct CDR3 sequences; roughly 14% are singletons and the top ten take around a fifth. The sequencing input was blood. Source of these receptors: a woman under 40 with Graves' ophthalmopathy.

This clonotype was observed a few times. The V and J genes are TRBV9 and TRBJ1-4; the D is unclear. The germline V gene encodes CDR1 SGDLS and CDR2 YYNGEE. CDR3 length equals 15 residues. V was shortened by 4 bases and J by 2 bases, with 12 bases between the two germline ends. The CDR3 region is CASSLVGMTNEKLFF. CDR3 DNA: TGTGCCAGCAGCCTCGTGGGAATGACTAATGAAAAACTGTTTTTT. The complete variable domain, with remaining parts taken from reference TRBV9 and TRBJ1-4, reads DSGVTQTPKHLITATGQRVTLRCSPRSGDLSVYWYQQSLDQGLQFLIQYYNGEERAKGNILERFSAQQFPDLHSELNLSSLELGDSALYFCASSLVGMTNEKLFFGSGTQLSVL.

This clonotype was seen a few times. The V and J genes are TRBV9 and TRBJ1-1; D not resolved. The germline V gene encodes CDR1 SGDLS and CDR2 YYNGEE. This CDR3 comprises 13 residues. Trimming removed 7 bases at V and 4 bases at J, with 14 bases between. The CDR3 sequence is CASGQMLGTEAFF. In DNA, the CDR3 is TGTGCCAGCGGGCAAATGTTGGGCACTGAAGCTTTCTTT.

The chain joins TRBV9 to TRBJ2-1, with 7 bases that match TRBD2. V shed 0 bases, J shed 5 bases, and the junction held 8 bases outside the gene matches. The germline gives CDR1 SGDLS, CDR2 YYNGEE. The CDR3 contains 16 residues. The CDR3 bases are TGTGCCAGCAGCGTAGCTGGCGGGGGACTCAACAATGAGCAGTTCTTC. Protein product: CASSVAGGGLNNEQFF.

This clonotype was seen at least ten times. The chain couples TRBV5-1 to TRBJ2-1; no firm D call. V lost 0 bases to trimming and J lost 3 bases, with 10 bases between them. Germline values: CDR1 SGHRS, CDR2 YFSETQ. The CDR3 runs to 15 residues. The CDR3 sequence is CASSLARRDYNEQFF. Written as DNA, the CDR3 is TGCGCCAGCAGCTTGGCCAGGAGAGACTACAATGAGCAGTTCTTC.

This clonotype was seen ten or more times. The chain uses TRBV25-1 and TRBJ1-6; D gene ambiguous. This CDR3 is built from 14 residues. Germline lookup yields CDR1 MGHDK and CDR2 SYGVNS. Trimming removed 2 bases from V and 8 bases from J, with 10 bases in between. DNA of the CDR3: TGTGCCAGCAGTGAACTCTGGGTTGATTCACCCCTCCACTTT. This gives the protein CASSELWVDSPLHF.

The V and J genes are TRBV9 and TRBJ2-2, with D perhaps matching TRBD1 or TRBD2 (5 bases each). The length of the CDR3 is 14 residues. CDR1 and CDR2 (germline): SGDLS, YYNGEE. V shed 4 bases and J shed 8 bases, with 15 bases lying between them. As DNA, the CDR3 is TGTGCCAGCAGCTCATCAGGGAGTCTGGGGGAGCTGTTTTTT. It is translated as CASSSSGSLGELFF.

This clonotype was seen repeatedly, ten times or more. As DNA, the CDR3 is TGTGCCAGCAGCCATAGGGGCCAGGCCGGGGAGCAGTACTTC. Translated, it gives CASSHRGQAGEQYF. This sequence joins TRBV2 and TRBJ2-7; D may be TRBD1 (5 bases). The CDR3 runs to 14 residues. Germline V gene lookup returns CDR1 SNHLY and CDR2 FYNNEI. Trimming took off 6 bases at V and 7 bases at J, with 19 bases between the two ends. The full variable domain, rest sourced from reference TRBV2 and TRBJ2-7, is EPEVTQTPSHQVTQMGQEVILRCVPISNHLYFYWYRQILGQKVEFLVSFYNNEISEKSEIFDDQFSVERPDGSNFTLKIRSTKLEDSAMYFCASSHRGQAGEQYFGPGTRLTVT.

The table lists this clonotype with many counts. The V and J genes are TRBV20-1 and TRBJ2-5; D is uncertain. Looked up from germline, CDR1 is DFQATT and CDR2 is SNEGSKA (reference sequence). There are 11 residues in the CDR3. The germline V and J ends were trimmed by 6 bases and 0 bases, with 5 bases remaining between them. The DNA for the CDR3 is TGCAGTGCGTGGGACCAAGAGACCCAGTACTTC. The encoded protein is CSAWDQETQYF.

The V gene is TRBV6-1, the J gene TRBJ2-1; tentatively, D is TRBD2 (5 bases). CDR3 size: 14 residues. The V and J ends lost 0 bases and 3 bases respectively, with 6 bases between them. Per germline, CDR1 MNHNS and CDR2 SASEGT. CDR3 sequence: CASSEAGDYNEQFF. The CDR3 DNA sequence: TGTGCCAGCAGTGAAGCGGGAGACTACAATGAGCAGTTCTTC.

This clonotype was detected ten times or more. The J gene is TRBJ2-7, the V gene TRBV5-8; maybe TRBD2 (5 bases). Germline V CDR1 and CDR2: SGHTS, YDEGEE. V shed 3 bases and J shed 2 bases, with 18 bases lying between them. The CDR3 length is 16 residues. CDR3 bases: TGTGCCAGCAGCTCCAACCTGGGGAGCGGCCCCTACGAGCAGTACTTC. Protein product: CASSSNLGSGPYEQYF.

This clonotype was seen at least ten times. The chain combines TRBV6-1 with TRBJ1-2, with D possibly being TRBD1 (5 bases). This CDR3 region has 15 residues. V shed 8 bases and J shed 0 bases, with 16 bases lying between them. CDR1 is MNHNS, CDR2 SASEGT, per germline. CDR3 in DNA: TGTGCCAGCGGGAAGGGACGGATAGCTAACTATGGCTACACCTTC. This translates into CASGKGRIANYGYTF.

This clonotype has a count of ten or more. This chain joins TRBV11-2 and TRBJ2-2; D is uncertain. Germline V gene lookup returns CDR1 SGHAT and CDR2 FQNNGV. V was clipped by 2 bases and J by 0 bases, with 4 bases between them. This CDR3 comprises 14 residues. The CDR3 DNA follows: TGTGCCAGCAGCTTAACGGCGAACACCGGGGAGCTGTTTTTT. Translation gives CASSLTANTGELFF. Variable domain in full (rest from reference TRBV11-2 and TRBJ2-2): EAGVAQSPRYKIIEKRQSVAFWCNPISGHATLYWYQQILGQGPKLLIQFQNNGVVDDSQLPKDRFSAERLKGVDSTLKIQPAKLEDSAVYLCASSLTANTGELFFGEGSRLTVL.